These T cell receptor beta chains were read from a single sample in a study of OX40 agonist ivuxolimab in advanced cancers. Profiled with immunoSEQ multiplex PCR; TCRdb holds only in-frame clones, not every one. The sample records under 80,000 clones, approximately 92% being singletons. Sequences were derived from CD4+ or CD8+ T cells sorted from blood, sampled in a trial of the OX40 agonist ivuxolimab. These receptors all stem from an adult with an advanced solid tumor such as melanoma, head and neck, liver or kidney cancer. Both conserved end residues are part of each CDR3. The order of the fields is D gene, clone size, J gene, V gene, CDR3 DNA, CDR3 protein. D genes are given only for firm matches. A clone size is listed for some rows: how often the clone was seen (once, few, many), or a class if it is expanded.

.,.,TRBJ2-2,TRBV9,TGTGCCAGCAGCGCCCGAACGGGCGTGAACACCGGGGAGCTGTTTTTT,CASSARTGVNTGELFF
.,.,TRBJ2-2,TRBV9,TGTGCCAGCAGCGTATTATCGGGAGCGAACACCGGGGAGCTGTTTTTT,CASSVLSGANTGELFF
.,.,TRBJ1-5,TRBV5-1,TGCGCCAGCAGCTTGGACGTGGGTGGGGATCAGCCCCAGCATTTT,CASSLDVGGDQPQHF
.,once,TRBJ2-3,TRBV9,TGTGCCAGCAGCGTAGAACAGGGCGGCACAGATACGCAGTATTTT,CASSVEQGGTDTQYF
.,.,TRBJ2-5,TRBV7-2,TGTGCCAGCAGCCCTCTGCCTTTAGGCGAGACCCAGTACTTC,CASSPLPLGETQYF
TRBD1,.,TRBJ2-7,TRBV4-3,TGCGCCAGCAGCCAACGAGGGACAGGGTACGAGCAGTACTTC,CASSQRGTGYEQYF
.,.,TRBJ2-1,TRBV29-1,TGCAGCGCCCTACTGGGCAGGGGGGGGCCTGATTGGCGTAACTACAATGAGCAGTTCTTC,CSALLGRGGPDWRNYNEQFF
.,once,TRBJ1-3,TRBV5-6,TGTGCCAGCAGCCGGCGGGGGACTGGAAACACCATATATTTT,CASSRRGTGNTIYF
.,.,TRBJ2-7,TRBV28,TGTGCCAGCAGTCAGTTAACCTACGAGCAGTACTTC,CASSQLTYEQYF
TRBD2,.,TRBJ2-7,TRBV7-9,TGTGCCAGCAGCGACAGCGGGAGGCCTTCCTACGAGCAGTACTTC,CASSDSGRPSYEQYF
TRBD1,.,TRBJ2-5,TRBV15,TGTGCCACCAGCATCGGACAGGCCCAAGAGACCCAGTACTTC,CATSIGQAQETQYF
.,.,TRBJ1-1,TRBV7-2,TGTGCCAGCAGCTTAAACAGGGTGGGGTACACTGAAGCTTTCTTT,CASSLNRVGYTEAFF
.,.,TRBJ2-7,TRBV6-5,TGTGCCAGCAGTTACTCTCTACAGGGGGAGGGCGAGCAGTACTTC,CASSYSLQGEGEQYF
.,.,TRBJ1-1,TRBV18,TGTGCCAGCTCACCCCCGGGTAGGCAGGGCTCGGCTGAAGCTTTCTTT,CASSPPGRQGSAEAFF
.,.,TRBJ2-3,TRBV10-3,TGTGCCATACAGGGAGTCGGCACAGATACGCAGTATTTT,CAIQGVGTDTQYF
.,.,TRBJ1-3,TRBV9,TGTGCCAGCAGCCCTGGACATACCTCTGGAAACACCATATATTTT,CASSPGHTSGNTIYF
.,.,TRBJ2-1,TRBV12-5,TGTGCTAGTGGTTTGGGACTCACCCTTTCCGATGAGCAGTTCTTC,CASGLGLTLSDEQFF
TRBD1,.,TRBJ1-3,TRBV9,TGTGCCAGCAGCGGTCGGACAGGGGGAAACACCATATATTTT,CASSGRTGGNTIYF
.,.,TRBJ2-5,TRBV30,TGTGCCTGGAGTTTGGGGGGGCCCCGACCGGGGGGTCAAGAGACCCAGTACTTC,CAWSLGGPRPGGQETQYF
TRBD2,.,TRBJ2-4,TRBV10-2,TGCGCCAGCAGTGAGGCGGGAGGGTACAAAAACATTCAGTACTTC,CASSEAGGYKNIQYF
.,.,TRBJ1-6,TRBV21-1,TGTGCCAGCAGCCTGGGGAGATCCTCCTATAATTCACCCCTCCACTTT,CASSLGRSSYNSPLHF
TRBD1,.,TRBJ2-3,TRBV7-9,TGTGCCTGGCCGACAGGGGTCACAGATACGCAGTATTTT,CAWPTGVTDTQYF
.,.,TRBJ1-1,TRBV10-3,TGTGCCATCAGTGAGTCCATTCCAATGAACACTGAAGCTTTCTTT,CAISESIPMNTEAFF
.,.,TRBJ2-2,TRBV7-2,TGTGCCAGCAGCACCACCTGGGGTAGCCCCAACACCGGGGAGCTGTTTTTT,CASSTTWGSPNTGELFF
.,.,TRBJ2-3,TRBV29-1,TGCAGCGTTGAAGGCGCTACTAGCACAGATACGCAGTATTTT,CSVEGATSTDTQYF
TRBD2,.,TRBJ2-1,TRBV5-6,TGTGCCAGCAGCTTCCGGGTAGCGGGAAACAATGAGCAGTTCTTC,CASSFRVAGNNEQFF
TRBD2,.,TRBJ2-2,TRBV9,TGTGCCAGCAGCGCCCCACCCTCTGGACTAGCGGGAAAAACCGGGGAGCTGTTTTTT,CASSAPPSGLAGKTGELFF
TRBD1,once,TRBJ2-2,TRBV28,TGTGCCAGCAACAGCAGGGGGACCGGGGAGCTGTTTTTT,CASNSRGTGELFF
.,.,TRBJ2-1,TRBV1,TGCACCAGCAGCCAAGTGCTAGCGCCACTCCCGTTCTTC,CTSSQVLAPLPFF
.,.,TRBJ1-6,TRBV25-1,TGTGCCAGCAGTGTGGACCCTAATTCACCCCTCCACTTT,CASSVDPNSPLHF
.,.,TRBJ2-3,TRBV30,TGTGCCTGGAGCTACGAGAGCACAGATACGCAGTATTTT,CAWSYESTDTQYF
TRBD2,once,TRBJ2-1,TRBV5-1,TGCGCCAGCAGCCCCCGGACTAGCGGGAGGGCCTACAATGAGCAGTTCTTC,CASSPRTSGRAYNEQFF
TRBD1,.,TRBJ1-2,TRBV7-2,TGTGCCAGCAGCTCCCATGGGGGGGACAGGGGTAGTAACTATGGCTACACCTTC,CASSSHGGDRGSNYGYTF